The 28 T cell receptor beta chains listed next were all sequenced from one sample in a study of control samples from healthy donors and cancer patients. Only in-frame clones appear in the TCRdb table, and some are missing; sequencing was by immunoSEQ multiplex PCR. The data show about 150,000 clones, roughly 92% seen once. What was sequenced was blood. The receptor set was obtained from a man aged 50 or older in good health.

The chain carries TRBV9 and TRBJ2-2, with 10 bases aligning to TRBD2. The CDR3 consists of 15 residues. Unmatched junction bases numbered 2, after V lost 2 bases and J lost 4 bases. CDR1 is SGDLS and CDR2 is YYNGEE in the germline V gene. In nucleotides, the CDR3 is TGTGCCAGCAGCGTGGGGACTAGCGTCACCGGGGAGCTGTTTTTT. Encoded protein: CASSVGTSVTGELFF. Filled out from reference TRBV9 and TRBJ2-2, the complete variable domain reads DSGVTQTPKHLITATGQRVTLRCSPRSGDLSVYWYQQSLDQGLQFLIQYYNGEERAKGNILERFSAQQFPDLHSELNLSSLELGDSALYFCASSVGTSVTGELFFGEGSRLTVL.

This clone has only one observation. The rearrangement uses TRBV6-5 and TRBJ1-3, with 9 bases that match TRBD1. After removal of 2 bases from V and 7 bases from J, the junction contained 9 bases not matched to a gene. Looked up from germline, CDR1 is MNHEY and CDR2 is SVGAGI. This CDR3 has 16 residues. The CDR3 reads CASSYRSGQGRNTIYF. CDR3 bases: TGTGCCAGCAGTTACAGGTCGGGACAGGGAAGGAACACCATATATTTT.

In its sample, this clone was seen once. The chain links TRBV11-3 to TRBJ2-7; no clear D gene. The germline gives CDR1 SGHNT, CDR2 YENEEA. The CDR3 runs 10 residues. Trimming stripped 2 bases from V and 4 bases from J, with 0 bases between. The CDR3 region is CASSLYEQYF. For the CDR3, the DNA is TGTGCCAGCAGCTTATACGAGCAGTACTTC.

The chain combines TRBV19 with TRBJ2-7, with 10 bases aligning to TRBD1. The junction had 14 bases not matched to a gene; V was cut back by 6 bases and J by 6 bases. Germline V lookup: CDR1 LNHDA, CDR2 SQIVND (reference sequence). The CDR3 length is 16 residues. The CDR3 region has the DNA TGTGCCAGTAGACCAGAGGGAAGGACAGGGGGTGGCGAGCAGTACTTC. This encodes CASRPEGRTGGGEQYF. The full variable domain, rest sourced from reference TRBV19 and TRBJ2-7, is DGGITQSPKYLFRKEGQNVTLSCEQNLNHDAMYWYRQDPGQGLRLIYYSQIVNDFQKGDIAEGYSVSREKKESFPLTVTSAQKNPTAFYLCASRPEGRTGGGEQYFGPGTRLTVT.

The V and J genes are TRBV28 and TRBJ2-7, with TRBD2 matching over 10 bases. The CDR3 loop spans 15 amino acids. V was pared by 6 bases and J by 2 bases, with 7 bases of the junction left unmatched. The germline gives CDR1 MDHEN, CDR2 SYDVKM. The CDR3 nucleotides are TGTGCCAGCAGAGGATTCACTAGCGGGGCCTACGAGCAGTACTTC. It is translated as CASRGFTSGAYEQYF.

This chain links TRBV7-9 with TRBJ2-2; the D gene is possibly TRBD1 (5 bases). Trimming took off 5 bases at V and 5 bases at J, with 18 bases between the two ends. This CDR3 contains 16 residues. The germline V gene has CDR1 SEHNR and CDR2 FQNEAQ (reference sequence). The CDR3 loop reads CASSPRLWGATGELFF. The CDR3 nucleotides are TGTGCCAGCAGCCCTCGGTTATGGGGCGCTACCGGGGAGCTGTTTTTT. Together with reference TRBV7-9 and TRBJ2-2, the CDR3 gives the full variable domain: DTGVSQNPRHKITKRGQNVTFRCDPISEHNRLYWYRQTLGQGPEFLTYFQNEAQLEKSRLLSDRFSAERPKGSFSTLEIQRTEQGDSAMYLCASSPRLWGATGELFFGEGSRLTVL.

The chain has TRBV29-1 and TRBJ2-2; TRBD1 agrees at 9 bases. The V gene end was trimmed by 4 bases and the J gene end by 6 bases; junction bases not matched to a gene: 6. Germline V gene data show CDR1 as SQVTM and CDR2 as ANQGSEA. The CDR3 extends over 14 amino acids. The CDR3 DNA reads as TGCAGCGTTGGGGGACAGGGAGCTGCCGGGGAGCTGTTTTTT. Protein: CSVGGQGAAGELFF.

This clone showed up just a few times. V is TRBV27 and J is TRBJ2-1; 8 nucleotides align to TRBD1. The CDR3 is made up of 13 amino acids. Germline V gene sequence: CDR1 MNHEY, CDR2 SMNVEV (reference sequence). After removal of 7 bases from V and 7 bases from J, the junction contained 6 bases not matched to a gene. Here the CDR3 DNA reads TGTGCCAGCATGAGGACAGGGTTGAATGAGCAGTTCTTC. The encoded protein is CASMRTGLNEQFF.

The V and J genes are TRBV6-6 and TRBJ2-7; D may correspond to TRBD1 or TRBD2 (5 bases each). This CDR3 is built from 14 residues. V shed 5 bases and J shed 2 bases, with 13 bases lying between them. CDR1 and CDR2 from the germline V gene are MNHNY and SVGAGI (reference sequence). The CDR3 spells CASSLNEGPYEQYF. In nucleotides, the CDR3 is TGTGCCAGCAGTCTGAACGAGGGGCCCTACGAGCAGTACTTC.

The chain combines TRBV6-5 with TRBJ2-1; TRBD2 matches at 12 bases. Per germline, CDR1 MNHEY and CDR2 SVGAGI. Losses at the gene ends were 6 bases for V and 4 bases for J; bases not matched to a gene: 1. The CDR3 is 14 amino acids. The CDR3 spells CASRGTSGYNEQFF. For the CDR3, the DNA is TGTGCCAGCAGGGGGACTAGCGGGTACAATGAGCAGTTCTTC.

This sequence joins TRBV28 and TRBJ2-7; 8 bases line up with TRBD2. The germline V gene has CDR1 MDHEN and CDR2 SYDVKM. CDR3 size: 16 residues. J gave up 2 bases and V 2 bases, and 8 bases lay outside the gene matches. The CDR3 here is CASSLGGGGRTYEQYF. The CDR3 DNA reads TGTGCCAGCAGTTTAGGGGGGGGCGGGAGGACCTACGAGCAGTACTTC.

V is TRBV4-1 and J is TRBJ2-5, with D possibly being TRBD2 (5 bases). Germline values: CDR1 MGHRA, CDR2 YSYEKL. This CDR3 comprises 13 residues. V lost 2 bases, J lost 6 bases, and 10 bases lay in between. CDR3 region: CASSQREKKTQYF. For the CDR3, the DNA is TGCGCCAGCAGCCAACGGGAAAAAAAGACCCAGTACTTC.

The chain is built from TRBV6-4 and TRBJ2-7; D remains ambiguous. CDR3 length: 14 amino acids. Germline V CDR1 and CDR2: MRHNA, SNTAGT. Deletions cut 2 bases from V and 2 bases from J, with 10 bases between. The CDR3 DNA reads TGTGCCAGCAGTGACCGAGAGACCCCCTACGAGCAGTACTTC. As protein: CASSDRETPYEQYF.

The V call is TRBV28, the J call TRBJ1-5; D unclear. The germline gives CDR1 MDHEN, CDR2 SYDVKM. This CDR3 region has 14 residues. Trimming removed 8 bases from V and 0 bases from J, with 11 bases in between. CDR3 sequence (DNA): TGTGCCAGCGACTACAGCGCTAGCAATCAGCCCCAGCATTTT. It specifies CASDYSASNQPQHF.

V and J are TRBV28 and TRBJ2-7; D is undetermined. The CDR3 spans 12 residues. Germline-derived CDR1 and CDR2 are MDHEN and SYDVKM. V was trimmed by 3 bases and J by 7 bases, leaving 10 bases between them. CDR3 sequence (DNA): TGTGCCAGCAGTTTTCAAATTAGGGAGCAGTACTTC. This gives the protein CASSFQIREQYF.

The chain uses TRBV10-2 and TRBJ2-3, with 7 positions matching TRBD1. CDR1 is WSHSY and CDR2 is SAAADI in the germline V gene. CDR3 length equals 13 residues. V trimming: 2 bases; J trimming: 6 bases; junction bases outside the gene matches: 2. The chain's CDR3 is CASSEEGGDTQYF. CDR3 bases: TGCGCCAGCAGTGAGGAAGGGGGCGATACGCAGTATTTT.

This CDR3 reads CASSSFQASGYGYTF. CDR3 DNA sequence: TGTGCCAGCAGCTCCTTTCAAGCCTCTGGGTATGGCTACACCTTC. This chain connects TRBV13 to TRBJ1-2; D is uncertain. CDR1 is PRHDT and CDR2 is FYEKMQ in the germline V gene (reference sequence). V was pared by 4 bases and J by 5 bases, with 17 bases between. This CDR3 has 15 residues.

V usage is TRBV2 and J usage is TRBJ2-7; unclear D gene. Germline CDR1 SNHLY, CDR2 FYNNEI. This CDR3 comprises 11 residues. V dropped 6 bases and J dropped 2 bases, with 5 bases sitting between them. The CDR3 sequence is CASSVAYEQYF. CDR3 coding DNA: TGTGCCAGCAGCGTAGCCTACGAGCAGTACTTC.

The CDR3, as DNA: TGTGCCAGCCAGGGTGGACACACTGAAGCTTTCTTT. This gives the protein CASQGGHTEAFF. The chain recombines TRBV28 with TRBJ1-1, with a possible D match to TRBD1 (5 bases). V was cut by 8 bases and J by 3 bases, with 10 bases left in between. The length of the CDR3 is 12 residues. CDR1 is MDHEN, CDR2 SYDVKM, per germline.

The rearrangement links TRBV6-2 or TRBV6-3 to TRBJ2-3, with a weak D call TRBD1 (6 bases). The CDR3 sequence is 13 residues long. V dropped 6 bases and J dropped 4 bases, with 11 bases sitting between them. In germline, CDR1 is MNHEY, CDR2 SVGEGT. In nucleotides, the CDR3 is TGTGCCAGCAGCCGTACAGGGTCAGATACGCAGTATTTT. Translating gives CASSRTGSDTQYF.

The rearrangement links TRBV5-4 to TRBJ2-2; tentatively, D is TRBD1 (6 bases). Germline V gene sequence: CDR1 SGHNT, CDR2 YYREEE (reference sequence). Trimming removed 4 bases at V and 6 bases at J, with 13 bases between. This CDR3 is 14 amino acids long. CDR3 region: CASSPDSMAGELFF. The CDR3 bases are TGTGCCAGCAGCCCGGACAGTATGGCCGGGGAGCTGTTTTTT. Supplemented by reference TRBV5-4 and TRBJ2-2, the full variable domain reads ETGVTQSPTHLIKTRGQQVTLRCSSQSGHNTVSWYQQALGQGPQFIFQYYREEENGRGNFPPRFSGLQFPNYSSELNVNALELDDSALYLCASSPDSMAGELFFGEGSRLTVL.

The chain couples TRBV4-1 to TRBJ1-5, with 9 bases lining up with TRBD1. Germline assignment: CDR1 MGHRA and CDR2 YSYEKL. Trimming cost V 4 bases and J 15 bases; bases outside gene matches: 4. This CDR3 is 11 amino acids long. Here the CDR3 reads CASSRGQGRHF. DNA for the CDR3: TGCGCCAGCAGCCGAGGACAGGGGCGGCATTTT.

The V and J genes are TRBV29-1 and TRBJ2-5; D is unresolved. Germline loops: CDR1 SQVTM, CDR2 ANQGSEA. The CDR3 is 11 amino acids. V lost 3 bases and J lost 5, with 7 bases in between. CDR3 region: CSVETRETQYF. Here the CDR3 DNA reads TGCAGCGTTGAGACGCGGGAGACCCAGTACTTC.

The rearrangement joins TRBV5-1 to TRBJ1-1, with a weak D call TRBD1 (6 bases). Deletions cut 4 bases from V and 0 bases from J, with 13 bases between. The germline gives CDR1 SGHRS, CDR2 YFSETQ. The CDR3 extends over 15 amino acids. CDR3 nucleotides: TGCGCCAGCAGCCAGCAGGGGATACTGAACACTGAAGCTTTCTTT. It specifies CASSQQGILNTEAFF.

The chain employs TRBV24-1 and TRBJ2-7; 7 nucleotides agree with TRBD1. The V gene's germline CDR1 is KGHDR and CDR2 SFDVKD. The ends lost 4 bases at V and 4 bases at J; junction bases unmatched: 9. The CDR3 length is 15 residues. The CDR3 DNA sequence: TGTGCCACCAGTGACCCCAGGGACAGAGAATACGAGCAGTACTTC. Encoded protein: CATSDPRDREYEQYF.

This chain joins TRBV28 and TRBJ1-4; D ambiguous. Trimming took off 1 base at V and 7 bases at J, with 13 bases between the two ends. The CDR3 is 15 amino acids. Germline loops: CDR1 MDHEN, CDR2 SYDVKM. The CDR3 loop is CASSLSGRYPEKLFF. The DNA for the CDR3 is TGTGCCAGCAGTTTATCCGGCAGATATCCTGAAAAACTGTTTTTT.

Concerning this clone: Germline and junction disagree at one end, which may indicate a read error. The chain employs TRBV6-5 and TRBJ1-6, with D possibly matching TRBD1 (5 bases). CDR3 length: 13 amino acids. Per germline, CDR1 MNHEY and CDR2 SVGAGI. The CDR3 spells CASSNSGNSPLHF. CDR3 DNA: TGTGCCAGCAGTAACTCAGGGAATTCACCCCTCCACTTT.

V gene TRBV7-9 combines with J gene TRBJ1-5; 10 bases line up with TRBD1. This CDR3 spans 18 amino acids. Germline trimming cut 3 bases from V and 0 bases from J; bases unmatched to any gene: 8. Germline V gives CDR1 SEHNR, CDR2 FQNEAQ (reference sequence). The CDR3 nucleotides read TGTGCCAGCAGCTTCCGGGACAGGGGACATTATAGCAATCAGCCCCAGCATTTT. This translates into CASSFRDRGHYSNQPQHF.